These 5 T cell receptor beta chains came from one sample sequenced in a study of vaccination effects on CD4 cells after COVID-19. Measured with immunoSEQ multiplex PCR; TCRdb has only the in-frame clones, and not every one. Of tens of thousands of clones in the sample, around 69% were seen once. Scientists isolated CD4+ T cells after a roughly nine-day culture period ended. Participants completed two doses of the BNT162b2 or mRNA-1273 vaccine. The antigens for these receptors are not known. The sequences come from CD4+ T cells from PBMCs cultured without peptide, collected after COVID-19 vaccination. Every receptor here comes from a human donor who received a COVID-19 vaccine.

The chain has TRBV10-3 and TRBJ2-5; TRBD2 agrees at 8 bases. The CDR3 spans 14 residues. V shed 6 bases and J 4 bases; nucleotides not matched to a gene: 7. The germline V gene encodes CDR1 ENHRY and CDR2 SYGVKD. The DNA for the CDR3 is TGTGCCATCAGCGGGGGGGGGTTATCAGAGACCCAGTACTTC. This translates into CAISGGGLSETQYF.

The CDR3 spells CASSVVGGVDETQYF. The CDR3 DNA sequence: TGTGCCAGCAGCGTAGTGGGCGGGGTCGATGAGACCCAGTACTTC. The V call is TRBV9, the J call TRBJ2-5, with TRBD2 as a possible D gene (6 bases). The CDR3 runs 15 residues. V gave up 0 bases and J gave up 5 bases, with 14 bases separating them. The V gene's germline CDR1 is SGDLS and CDR2 YYNGEE.

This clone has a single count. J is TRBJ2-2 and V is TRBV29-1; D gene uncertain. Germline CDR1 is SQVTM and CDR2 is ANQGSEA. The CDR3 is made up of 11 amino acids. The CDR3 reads CSGSDTGELFF. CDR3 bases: TGCAGTGGATCGGACACCGGGGAGCTGTTTTTT.

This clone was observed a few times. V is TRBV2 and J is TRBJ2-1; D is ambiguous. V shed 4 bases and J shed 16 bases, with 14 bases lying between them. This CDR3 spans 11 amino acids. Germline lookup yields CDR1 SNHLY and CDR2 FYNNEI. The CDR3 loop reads CASSARNRPFF. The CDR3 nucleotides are TGTGCCAGCAGTGCCAGGAATCGCCCTTTCTTC. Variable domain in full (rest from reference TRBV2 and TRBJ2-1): EPEVTQTPSHQVTQMGQEVILRCVPISNHLYFYWYRQILGQKVEFLVSFYNNEISEKSEIFDDQFSVERPDGSNFTLKIRSTKLEDSAMYFCASSARNRPFFGPGTRLTVL.

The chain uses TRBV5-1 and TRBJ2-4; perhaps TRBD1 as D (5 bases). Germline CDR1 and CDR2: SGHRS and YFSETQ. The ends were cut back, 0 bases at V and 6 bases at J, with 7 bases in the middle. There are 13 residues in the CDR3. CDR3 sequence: CASSLGQLNIQYF. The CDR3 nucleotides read TGCGCCAGCAGCTTGGGACAGCTAAACATTCAGTACTTC.